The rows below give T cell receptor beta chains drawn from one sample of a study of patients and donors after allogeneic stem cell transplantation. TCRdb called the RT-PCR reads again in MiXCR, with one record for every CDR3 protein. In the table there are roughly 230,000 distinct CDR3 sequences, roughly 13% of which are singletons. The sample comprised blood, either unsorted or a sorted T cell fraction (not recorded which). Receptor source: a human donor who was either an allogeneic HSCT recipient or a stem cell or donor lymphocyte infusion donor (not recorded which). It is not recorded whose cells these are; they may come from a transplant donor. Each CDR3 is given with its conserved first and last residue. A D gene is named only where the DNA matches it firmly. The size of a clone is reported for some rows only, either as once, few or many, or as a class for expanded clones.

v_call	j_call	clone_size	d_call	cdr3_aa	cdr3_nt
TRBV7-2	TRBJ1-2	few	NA	CADTRVDANYGYTF	TGTGCCGACACACGGGTGGACGCTAACTATGGCTACACCTTC
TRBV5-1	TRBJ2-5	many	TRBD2	CASRKAGEVVLETQYF	TGCGCCAGTAGAAAGGCGGGGGAGGTGGTTTTGGAGACCCAGTACTTC
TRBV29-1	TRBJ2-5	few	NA	CSVEPPSAQETQYF	TGCAGCGTTGAACCTCCCAGCGCCCAAGAGACCCAGTACTTC
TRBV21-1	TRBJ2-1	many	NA	CASRNRVRNEQFF	TGTGCCAGCAGAAACAGGGTTCGGAATGAGCAGTTCTTC
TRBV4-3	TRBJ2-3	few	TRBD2	CASSLTRTSGGQSTDTQYF	TGCGCCAGCAGCCTCACACGGACTAGCGGGGGGCAGAGCACAGATACGCAGTATTTT
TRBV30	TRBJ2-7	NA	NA	CAWSRGGAYEQYF	TGTGCCTGGAGCAGGGGCGGTGCCTACGAGCAGTACTTC
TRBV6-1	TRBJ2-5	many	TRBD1	CASRTGTGPETQYF	TGTGCCAGCAGAACCGGGACAGGCCCAGAGACCCAGTACTTC
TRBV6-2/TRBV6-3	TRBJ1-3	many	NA	CATRTIHQDPGTTGNTIYF	TGTGCCACACGAACGATACACCAGGACCCCGGGACAACTGGAAACACCATATATTTT
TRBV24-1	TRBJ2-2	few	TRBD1	CATRGDSANTGELFF	TGTGCCACCAGGGGGGACAGCGCGAACACCGGGGAGCTGTTTTTT
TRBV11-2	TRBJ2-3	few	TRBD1	CASSFRTGGTDTQYF	TGTGCCAGCAGCTTCAGGACAGGGGGCACAGATACGCAGTATTTT
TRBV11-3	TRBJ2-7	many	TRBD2	CASSLAGGPSYEQYF	TGTGCCAGCAGCTTAGCGGGAGGGCCCTCCTACGAGCAGTACTTC
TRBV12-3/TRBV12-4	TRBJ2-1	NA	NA	CASSFGVESYNEQFF	TGTGCCAGCAGTTTCGGGGTTGAGTCCTACAATGAGCAGTTCTTC
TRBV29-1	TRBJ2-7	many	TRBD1	CSVEDSWQGDGEQYF	TGCAGCGTTGAAGATAGTTGGCAGGGGGATGGGGAGCAGTACTTC
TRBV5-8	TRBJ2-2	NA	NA	CASSPGTHNTGELFF	TGTGCCAGCAGCCCCGGGACTCATAACACCGGGGAGCTGTTTTTT
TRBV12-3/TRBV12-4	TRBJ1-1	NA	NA	CASRQNGDTEAFF	TGTGCCAGCAGGCAGAACGGTGACACTGAAGCTTTCTTT
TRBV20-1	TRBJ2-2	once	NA	CSARAATNTGELFF	TGCAGTGCTAGAGCAGCGACGAACACCGGGGAGCTGTTTTTT
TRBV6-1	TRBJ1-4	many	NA	CASRRGLTNEKLFF	TGTGCCAGCAGAAGAGGGCTCACTAATGAAAAACTGTTTTTT
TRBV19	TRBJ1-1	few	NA	CASSTSWGRNTEAFF	TGTGCCAGTAGTACCTCCTGGGGACGGAACACTGAAGCTTTCTTT
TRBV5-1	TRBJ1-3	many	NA	CASSLGEDGNTIYF	TGCGCCAGCAGCTTGGGGGAGGACGGAAACACCATATATTTT
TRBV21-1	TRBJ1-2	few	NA	CASSKTPPRGYTF	TGTGCCAGCAGCAAGACCCCCCCACGTGGCTACACCTTC
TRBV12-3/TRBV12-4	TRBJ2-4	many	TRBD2	CASSATSGGKAKNIQYF	TGTGCCAGCAGCGCTACTAGCGGGGGAAAAGCCAAAAACATTCAGTACTTC
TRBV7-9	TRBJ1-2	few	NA	CASRRTTYGYTF	TGTGCCAGCAGACGGACAACCTATGGCTACACCTTC
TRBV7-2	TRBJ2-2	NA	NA	CAEGGATANTGELFF	TGTGCTGAGGGGGGGGCGACAGCGAACACCGGGGAGCTGTTTTTT
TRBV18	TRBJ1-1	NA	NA	CARSPPVHRNTEAFF	TGTGCCAGATCACCACCGGTGCATCGGAACACTGAAGCTTTCTTT
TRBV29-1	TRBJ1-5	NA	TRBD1	CSVGTGGTQPQHF	TGCAGCGTTGGGACAGGGGGCACTCAGCCCCAGCATTTT
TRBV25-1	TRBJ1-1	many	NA	CASRDYNREAFF	TGTGCCAGCAGGGACTACAACCGCGAGGCTTTCTTT
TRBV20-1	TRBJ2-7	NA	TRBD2	CSASKLAGGHEQYF	TGCAGTGCCTCAAAACTAGCGGGAGGTCACGAGCAGTACTTC
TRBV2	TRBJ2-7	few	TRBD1	CASEKGTAPAEQYF	TGTGCCAGCGAAAAGGGGACAGCTCCTGCAGAGCAGTACTTC
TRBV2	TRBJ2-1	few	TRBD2	CASSEFLLGTSGRGEQFF	TGTGCCAGCAGTGAATTCTTATTGGGGACTAGTGGGAGAGGTGAGCAGTTCTTC
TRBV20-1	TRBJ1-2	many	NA	CSRGRLNYGYTF	TGCAGTCGTGGTCGCCTGAACTATGGCTACACCTTC
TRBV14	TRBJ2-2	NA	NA	CASSPYTGAGELFF	TGTGCCAGCAGCCCCTATACCGGGGCCGGGGAGCTGTTTTTT
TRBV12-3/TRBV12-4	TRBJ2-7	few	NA	CASSPYLRYEQYF	TGTGCCAGCAGTCCATACCTTAGGTACGAGCAGTACTTC
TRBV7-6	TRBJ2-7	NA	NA	CASSPGGETKQYF	TGTGCCAGCAGCCCCGGTGGGGAGACGAAGCAGTACTTC
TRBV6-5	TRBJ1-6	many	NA	CASSYRASTYNSPLHF	TGTGCCAGCAGTTACCGGGCGTCTACCTATAATTCACCCCTCCACTTT
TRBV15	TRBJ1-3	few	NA	CATSSDKVPSGNTIYF	TGTGCCACCAGCAGCGACAAGGTCCCCTCTGGAAACACCATATATTTT
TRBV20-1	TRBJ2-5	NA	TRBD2	CSARLAGGSETQYF	TGCAGTGCAAGACTAGCGGGAGGGTCTGAGACCCAGTACTTC
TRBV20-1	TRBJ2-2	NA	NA	CSASQITQLTGELFF	TGCAGTGCTAGCCAGATCACCCAATTAACCGGGGAGCTGTTTTTT
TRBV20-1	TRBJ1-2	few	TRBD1	CSASVTGENTF	TGCAGTGCTAGCGTTACAGGGGAGAACACCTTC
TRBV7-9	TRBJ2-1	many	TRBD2	CASSLAGLADYNEQFF	TGTGCCAGCAGCTTAGCTGGACTAGCGGATTACAATGAGCAGTTCTTC
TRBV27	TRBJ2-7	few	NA	CASRLGGPAIAYEQYF	TGTGCCAGCAGACTGGGCGGACCCGCGATTGCCTACGAGCAGTACTTC
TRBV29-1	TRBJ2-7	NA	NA	CSVSTDSYEQYF	TGCAGCGTTTCCACGGACAGCTACGAGCAGTACTTC
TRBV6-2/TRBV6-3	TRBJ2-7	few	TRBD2	CASRGAGDGYEQYF	TGTGCCAGCAGAGGGGCGGGAGATGGTTACGAGCAGTACTTC